The clone carrying this TCR beta chain was seen ten or more times. What it recognizes is unknown. Every donor provided roughly 10 milliliters of peripheral blood. Germline lookup yields CDR1 SGHTA and CDR2 FQGNSA. The CDR3 runs 13 residues. J was trimmed by 6 bases and V by 6 bases; bases with no gene match: 7. The data belong to a study of blood T cells in healthy people across ages. Study-wide findings and caveats: It was not known whether donors were CMV positive (a possible confounder of expanded clonotype changes).

A J-beta primer mix and a sample-barcoded 5' primer were used in a second PCR of roughly 6 to 12 cycles. TCRdb re-analysed the 5' RACE reads in MiXCR, keeping a single row per CDR3 protein. The table has 870,000 or so distinct CDR3 sequences, about 28% seen once. Material: blood. J is TRBJ1-2 and V is TRBV7-2; the match to TRBD1 covers 7 bases. This clonotype was obtained from a woman at least 80 years old in good health. In nucleotides, the CDR3 is TGTGCCAGCAGACAGGACAGGAGGGATGGCTACACCTTC. It translates to CASRQDRRDGYTF.